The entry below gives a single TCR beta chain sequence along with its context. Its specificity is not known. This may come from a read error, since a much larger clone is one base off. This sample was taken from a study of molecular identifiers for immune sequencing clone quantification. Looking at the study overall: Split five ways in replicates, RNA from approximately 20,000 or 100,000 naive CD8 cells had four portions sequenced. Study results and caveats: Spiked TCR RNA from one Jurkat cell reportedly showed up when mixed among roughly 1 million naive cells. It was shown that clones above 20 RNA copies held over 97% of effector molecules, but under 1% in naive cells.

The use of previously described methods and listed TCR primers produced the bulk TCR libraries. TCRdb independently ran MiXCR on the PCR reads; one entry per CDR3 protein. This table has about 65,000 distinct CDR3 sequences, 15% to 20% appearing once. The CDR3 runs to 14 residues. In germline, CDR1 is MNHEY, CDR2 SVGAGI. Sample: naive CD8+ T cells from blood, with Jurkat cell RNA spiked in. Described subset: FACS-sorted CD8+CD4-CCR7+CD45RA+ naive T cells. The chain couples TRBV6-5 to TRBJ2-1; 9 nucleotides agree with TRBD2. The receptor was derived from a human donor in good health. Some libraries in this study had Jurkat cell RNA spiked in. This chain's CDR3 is CASSYVAGVDERFF. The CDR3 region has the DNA TGTGCCAGCAGTTACGTAGCGGGAGTGGATGAGCGGTTCTTC.